Described below is a single TCR beta chain sequence and its context. This receptor's antigen is unknown. Within one base of it there is no much larger clone, and no base qualities were kept. This record comes from a study of T cell changes during pregnancy in multiple sclerosis (dated by TCRdb to about 2019). About the investigation overall: The study looked at changes in the T cell repertoire across pregnancy in women with multiple sclerosis.

V loses 1 base of germline sequence and J loses 6 bases, and the interval between the two ends is 13 bases. CDR1 SGHRS and CDR2 YFSETQ were looked up in the germline V gene. The CDR3, from cysteine to phenylalanine, totals 15 residues. Kept here is only the CDR3 DNA, which spans 45 bases and is read in frame from base 1. Libraries were constructed by the immunoSEQ multiplex PCR assay. Here the immuneACCESS table is served through TCRdb, limited to in-frame sequences with V and J called. Missing clones are a known gap in these copies; in checked studies unresolved V genes cover under half, and the rest lacks a known reason. The sample table records about 64,000 clones; approximately 92% of these occur just once. Together, the top ten hold more than 1.3% of the sample.

The chain links TRBV5-1 with TRBJ1-4; TRBD1 is possibly the D segment (5 matching bases). This specimen consisted of peripheral blood, obtained in the second trimester of pregnancy. The origin of this receptor is a female donor with multiple sclerosis, enrolled in a pregnancy study. The nucleotide sequence reads TGCGCCAGCAGCTTGCAGGGCGGGGTAGATGAAAAACTGTTTTTT. Its protein is CASSLQGGVDEKLFF. Here the CDR3 is joined to the reference TRBV5-1 and TRBJ1-4 genes, and the full variable domain is: KAGVTQTPRYLIKTRGQQVTLSCSPISGHRSVSWYQQTPGQGLQFLFEYFSETQRNKGNFPGRFSGRQFSNSRSEMNVSTLELGDSALYLCASSLQGGVDEKLFFGSGTQLSVL.